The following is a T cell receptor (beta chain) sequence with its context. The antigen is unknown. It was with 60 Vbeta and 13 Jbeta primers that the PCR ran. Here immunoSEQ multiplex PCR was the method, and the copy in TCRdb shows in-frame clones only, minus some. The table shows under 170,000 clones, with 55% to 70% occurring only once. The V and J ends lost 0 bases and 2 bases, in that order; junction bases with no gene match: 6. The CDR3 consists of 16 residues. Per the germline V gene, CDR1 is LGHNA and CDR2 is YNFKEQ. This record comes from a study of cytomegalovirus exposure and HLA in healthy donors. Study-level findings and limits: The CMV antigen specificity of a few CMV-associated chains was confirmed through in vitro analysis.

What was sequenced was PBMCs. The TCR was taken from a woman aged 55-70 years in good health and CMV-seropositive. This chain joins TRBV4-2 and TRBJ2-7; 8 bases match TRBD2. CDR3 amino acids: CASSQELGLATYEQYF. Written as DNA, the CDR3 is TGTGCCAGCAGCCAAGAGTTAGGACTAGCAACCTACGAGCAGTACTTC.